This T cell receptor (beta chain) was found in a study of CD8 T cells in ankylosing spondylitis. V lost 6 bases to trimming and J lost 6 bases; unmatched junction nucleotides: 7. The CDR3 has 13 residues. Germline CDR1 and CDR2: SQVTM and ANQGSEA. Quantitative 5'-RACE was performed with molecular barcodes, and it yielded the TCR beta libraries. TCRdb itself ran the 5' RACE reads through MiXCR, one entry per CDR3 protein. The table includes fewer than 400,000 distinct CDR3 sequences, 20% to 25% detected once. Comments on this clonotype: Antigen: not known.

Study observations and caveats: Some motif variants had been reported before (in reactive arthritis synovial fluid and blood). Seemingly distinctive of ankylosing spondylitis blood was a TCR beta motif formed by eight highly homologous variants. Relatively scarce in peripheral blood, disease-linked clones were CD8+. Significant enrichment of disease-linked clones was reported in matched ankylosing spondylitis synovial fluid.

The sequence was collected from a male donor with ankylosing spondylitis. Source material: blood, either unsorted or a sorted T cell fraction (not recorded which). This rearrangement joins TRBV29-1 to TRBJ2-1; 8 nucleotides line up with TRBD2. The CDR3 reads CSVAGVASNEQFF. The DNA for the CDR3 is TGCAGCGTAGCGGGAGTGGCCTCCAATGAGCAGTTCTTC.